Listed here is a single TCR beta chain. This sample was taken from a study of PD-L1 blockade in urothelial cancer. About the study: Anywhere from 0 to 3 prior chemotherapy regimens had been received by patients.

The data were produced by immunoSEQ multiplex PCR, yet TCRdb's version contains in-frame clones alone and is incomplete. The repertoire holds roughly 39,000 clones, with about 89% as singletons. Trimming shortened V by 0 bases and J by 9 bases, and 13 bases separated the two germline ends. Germline V CDR1 and CDR2: SGHDT, YYEEEE. The CDR3 contains 14 residues. This TCR was sampled from a man in his fifties or sixties with urothelial cancer. Specimen: PBMCs, collected around atezolizumab (anti-PD-L1) treatment. The chain carries TRBV5-6 and TRBJ2-1; D may be TRBD2 (5 bases). The CDR3 DNA reads as TGTGCCAGCAGCTTGGATCGGGGTTTAAGTGAGCAGTTCTTC. Protein sequence: CASSLDRGLSEQFF.